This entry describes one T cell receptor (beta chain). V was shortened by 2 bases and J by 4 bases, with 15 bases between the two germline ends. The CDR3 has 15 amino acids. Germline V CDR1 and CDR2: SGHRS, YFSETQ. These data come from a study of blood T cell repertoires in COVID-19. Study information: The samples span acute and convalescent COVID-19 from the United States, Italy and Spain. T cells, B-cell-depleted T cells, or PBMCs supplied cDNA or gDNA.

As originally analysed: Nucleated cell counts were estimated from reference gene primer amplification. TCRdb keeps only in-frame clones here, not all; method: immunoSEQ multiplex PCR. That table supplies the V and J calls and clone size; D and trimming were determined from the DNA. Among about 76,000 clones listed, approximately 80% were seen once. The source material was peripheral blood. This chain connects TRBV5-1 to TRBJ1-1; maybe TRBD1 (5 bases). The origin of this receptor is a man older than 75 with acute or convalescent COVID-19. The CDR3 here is CASSFQGGGSTEAFF. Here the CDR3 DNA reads TGCGCCAGCAGCTTCCAGGGAGGTGGGAGCACTGAAGCTTTCTTT. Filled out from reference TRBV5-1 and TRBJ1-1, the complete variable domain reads KAGVTQTPRYLIKTRGQQVTLSCSPISGHRSVSWYQQTPGQGLQFLFEYFSETQRNKGNFPGRFSGRQFSNSRSEMNVSTLELGDSALYLCASSFQGGGSTEAFFGQGTRLTVV.